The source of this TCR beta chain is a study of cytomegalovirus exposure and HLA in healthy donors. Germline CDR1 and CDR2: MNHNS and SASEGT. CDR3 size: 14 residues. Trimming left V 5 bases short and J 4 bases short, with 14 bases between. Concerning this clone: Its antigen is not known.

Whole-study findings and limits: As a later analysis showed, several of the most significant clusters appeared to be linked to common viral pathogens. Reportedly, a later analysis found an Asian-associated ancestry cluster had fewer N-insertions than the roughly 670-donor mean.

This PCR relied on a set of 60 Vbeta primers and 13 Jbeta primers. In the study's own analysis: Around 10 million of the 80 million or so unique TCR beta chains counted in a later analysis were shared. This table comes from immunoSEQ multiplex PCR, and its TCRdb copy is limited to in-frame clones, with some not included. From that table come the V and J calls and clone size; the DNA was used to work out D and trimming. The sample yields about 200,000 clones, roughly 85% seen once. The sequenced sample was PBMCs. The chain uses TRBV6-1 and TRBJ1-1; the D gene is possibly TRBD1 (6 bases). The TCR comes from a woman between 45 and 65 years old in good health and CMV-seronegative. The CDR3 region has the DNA TGTGCCAGCAGTTTCGGGGGGCAAGGCACTGAAGCTTTCTTT. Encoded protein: CASSFGGQGTEAFF.